These T cell receptor beta chains were read from a single sample in a study of regulatory T cells in long-lasting Graves disease. TCRdb reprocessed the multiplex PCR reads with MiXCR, giving one entry per CDR3 protein. Among about 470,000 distinct CDR3 sequences listed, about 15% were seen once. This same sample was also part of a study on T cells in Graves' hyperthyroidism and ophthalmopathy.

Specimen: peripheral blood mononuclear cells (PBMCs), collected at new diagnosis, from a patient treated with antithyroid drugs. These receptors all come from a woman aged 30 to 39 with Graves disease. CDR3s include the opening cysteine and the closing phenylalanine or tryptophan. A D gene is named only where the DNA matches it firmly. Size is omitted from some rows. Given values are once, few, many or a class for expanded clones.

D: TRBD2
size: NA
J: TRBJ2-5
V: TRBV5-1
CDR3: CASSPSAGTSGSGTQYF
DNA: TGCGCCAGCAGCCCCAGCGCCGGGACTAGCGGGAGCGGGACCCAGTACTTC

D: TRBD1
size: many
J: TRBJ1-2
V: TRBV15
CDR3: CATSRGGTGVYYGYTF
DNA: TGTGCCACCAGCAGAGGGGGGACAGGTGTCTACTATGGCTACACCTTC

D: TRBD2
size: few
J: TRBJ2-3
V: TRBV19
CDR3: CASTLAGTADTQYF
DNA: TGTGCCAGTACACTAGCGGGGACGGCAGATACGCAGTATTTT

D: NA
size: few
J: TRBJ1-1
V: TRBV5-5
CDR3: CASSLVGYTEAFF
DNA: TGTGCCAGCAGCTTGGTGGGGTACACTGAAGCTTTCTTT

D: NA
size: many
J: TRBJ2-7
V: TRBV2
CDR3: CASEPRGGVYEQYF
DNA: TGTGCCAGCGAGCCCCGCGGTGGGGTATACGAGCAGTACTTC

D: TRBD1
size: few
J: TRBJ1-3
V: TRBV18
CDR3: CASSPPRGSSGNTIYF
DNA: TGTGCCAGCTCACCCCCCAGGGGGAGCTCTGGAAACACCATATATTTT

D: NA
size: many
J: TRBJ1-6
V: TRBV28
CDR3: CASSFGGSSYNSPLHF
DNA: TGTGCCAGCAGTTTTGGGGGAAGCTCCTATAATTCACCCCTCCACTTT

D: NA
size: many
J: TRBJ2-3
V: TRBV10-2
CDR3: CATNPDRRTDTQYF
DNA: TGCGCCACCAATCCCGACAGGCGCACAGATACGCAGTATTTT

D: NA
size: many
J: TRBJ2-7
V: TRBV10-3
CDR3: CAISGPDSYEQYF
DNA: TGTGCCATCAGTGGGCCTGATTCCTACGAGCAGTACTTC

D: TRBD2
size: NA
J: TRBJ2-5
V: TRBV9
CDR3: CASSESGRSPETQYF
DNA: TGTGCCAGCAGCGAGAGCGGGAGGAGCCCAGAGACCCAGTACTTC

D: NA
size: many
J: TRBJ1-2
V: TRBV12-3/TRBV12-4
CDR3: CASSLGPGMATF
DNA: TGTGCCAGCAGTTTAGGCCCGGGGATGGCCACCTTC

D: TRBD2
size: few
J: TRBJ2-3
V: TRBV29-1
CDR3: CSVRLAGRTDTQYF
DNA: TGCAGCGTGCGACTAGCGGGGCGAACAGATACGCAGTATTTT

D: TRBD1
size: few
J: TRBJ1-4
V: TRBV7-2
CDR3: CASSRGTVEKLFF
DNA: TGTGCCAGCAGCCGAGGGACAGTTGAAAAACTGTTTTTT

D: TRBD1
size: NA
J: TRBJ2-7
V: TRBV11-2
CDR3: CASSSAGTGIEQYF
DNA: TGTGCCAGCAGCTCGGCCGGGACAGGTATCGAGCAGTACTTC

D: NA
size: many
J: TRBJ2-1
V: TRBV11-1
CDR3: CASTRAKDRRVGPYNEQFF
DNA: TGTGCCTCAACTCGAGCGAAGGACCGTCGAGTAGGTCCCTACAATGAGCAGTTCTTC

D: NA
size: many
J: TRBJ2-7
V: TRBV6-2/TRBV6-3
CDR3: CASATRDRSSYEQYF
DNA: TGTGCCAGCGCAACCCGGGACCGGAGCTCCTACGAGCAGTACTTC

D: NA
size: once
J: TRBJ1-5
V: TRBV18
CDR3: CASSPVYRDNQPQHF
DNA: TGTGCCAGCTCACCAGTTTACAGGGACAATCAGCCCCAGCATTTT

D: TRBD1
size: many
J: TRBJ2-7
V: TRBV28
CDR3: CASSPIRTGINEQYF
DNA: TGTGCCAGCAGTCCGATCCGGACAGGGATTAATGAGCAGTACTTC

D: TRBD1
size: many
J: TRBJ2-3
V: TRBV5-1
CDR3: CASSFERQGADTQYF
DNA: TGCGCCAGCAGCTTCGAGAGACAGGGGGCAGATACGCAGTATTTT

D: TRBD1
size: many
J: TRBJ1-2
V: TRBV12-3/TRBV12-4
CDR3: CASSFTGDGYTF
DNA: TGTGCCAGCAGTTTCACAGGGGATGGCTACACCTTC

D: TRBD2
size: NA
J: TRBJ2-5
V: TRBV28
CDR3: CASSSGTGGEETQYF
DNA: TGTGCCAGCAGTTCTGGGACGGGAGGAGAAGAGACCCAGTACTTC

D: NA
size: many
J: TRBJ1-2
V: TRBV2
CDR3: CASTPQEKVAYGYTF
DNA: TGTGCCAGCACCCCACAAGAGAAGGTGGCGTATGGCTACACCTTC

D: TRBD2
size: few
J: TRBJ2-1
V: TRBV6-1
CDR3: CASKRAGGLGNEQFF
DNA: TGTGCCAGCAAGAGAGCGGGAGGGCTTGGCAATGAGCAGTTCTTC

D: NA
size: few
J: TRBJ2-5
V: TRBV20-1
CDR3: CSASGIGRGVETQYF
DNA: TGCAGTGCTAGTGGGATAGGCAGGGGAGTCGAGACCCAGTACTTC

D: NA
size: few
J: TRBJ2-7
V: TRBV5-5
CDR3: CAGSLTGTSYEQYF
DNA: TGTGCCGGCAGCTTGACGGGGACCAGCTACGAGCAGTACTTC

D: TRBD2
size: many
J: TRBJ2-1
V: TRBV12-3/TRBV12-4
CDR3: CASSPLAAYNEQFF
DNA: TGTGCCAGCAGTCCACTAGCGGCGTACAATGAGCAGTTCTTC

D: NA
size: NA
J: TRBJ2-1
V: TRBV5-1
CDR3: CASSLGSLTPYNEQFF
DNA: TGCGCCAGCAGCTTGGGTTCTCTAACGCCTTACAATGAGCAGTTCTTC

D: TRBD2
size: NA
J: TRBJ2-1
V: TRBV24-1
CDR3: CATSGLAAYNEQFF
DNA: TGTGCCACCAGTGGGCTAGCGGCCTACAATGAGCAGTTCTTC

D: TRBD1
size: NA
J: TRBJ1-2
V: TRBV5-1
CDR3: CASSPHRDSYGYTF
DNA: TGCGCCAGCAGCCCACACCGGGACAGCTATGGCTACACCTTC

D: NA
size: many
J: TRBJ2-1
V: TRBV28
CDR3: CASIKSSGKSYNEQFF
DNA: TGTGCCAGCATTAAATCCTCAGGCAAATCCTACAATGAGCAGTTCTTC

D: NA
size: many
J: TRBJ2-3
V: TRBV11-2
CDR3: CASSLVQKLNTQYF
DNA: TGTGCCAGCAGCTTAGTACAGAAGCTAAATACGCAGTATTTT

D: TRBD2
size: many
J: TRBJ2-1
V: TRBV2
CDR3: CASSKGLAGVVGYNEQFF
DNA: TGTGCCAGCAGTAAGGGACTAGCGGGAGTGGTCGGTTACAATGAGCAGTTCTTC

D: NA
size: NA
J: TRBJ1-3
V: TRBV6-1
CDR3: CASQDRSSSGNTIYF
DNA: TGTGCCAGCCAGGACAGATCGAGCTCTGGAAACACCATATATTTT

D: NA
size: many
J: TRBJ1-1
V: TRBV11-2
CDR3: CASSLGTARDGDTEAFF
DNA: TGTGCCAGCAGCTTAGGAACAGCTCGGGATGGAGACACTGAAGCTTTCTTT

D: TRBD1
size: many
J: TRBJ1-5
V: TRBV5-1
CDR3: CASSLARTGGPFCGNQPQHF
DNA: TGCGCCAGCAGCTTGGCGAGGACAGGGGGCCCGTTTTGTGGTAATCAGCCCCAGCATTTT

D: TRBD2
size: few
J: TRBJ2-1
V: TRBV10-3
CDR3: CAISESETSAKQFF
DNA: TGTGCCATCAGTGAGTCGGAGACTAGCGCTAAGCAGTTCTTC

D: NA
size: few
J: TRBJ2-2
V: TRBV7-6
CDR3: CASSLVETLNTGELFF
DNA: TGTGCCAGCAGCTTGGTTGAAACCTTGAACACCGGGGAGCTGTTTTTT

D: NA
size: few
J: TRBJ2-4
V: TRBV3-1
CDR3: CASSQASGGMGQAAKNIQYF
DNA: TGTGCCAGCAGCCAAGCTTCCGGGGGAATGGGGCAGGCAGCCAAAAACATTCAGTACTTC

D: NA
size: NA
J: TRBJ2-7
V: TRBV19
CDR3: CASSIRETEGLYEQYF
DNA: TGTGCCAGTAGTATCAGGGAAACCGAGGGGCTTTACGAGCAGTACTTC

D: TRBD2
size: many
J: TRBJ2-2
V: TRBV9
CDR3: CASSVVALGGLATEELFF
DNA: TGTGCCAGCAGCGTAGTGGCCTTGGGGGGACTAGCAACCGAGGAGCTGTTTTTT

D: NA
size: many
J: TRBJ2-1
V: TRBV20-1
CDR3: CSATLDQLWEQFF
DNA: TGCAGTGCTACCCTGGACCAGCTTTGGGAGCAGTTCTTC

D: NA
size: NA
J: TRBJ2-7
V: TRBV9
CDR3: CASSVDGGPASYEQYF
DNA: TGTGCCAGCAGCGTAGACGGAGGGCCTGCCTCCTACGAGCAGTACTTC

D: NA
size: NA
J: TRBJ2-5
V: TRBV24-1
CDR3: CATSDNGADSQETQYF
DNA: TGTGCCACCAGTGATAACGGAGCGGACTCTCAAGAGACCCAGTACTTC

D: NA
size: few
J: TRBJ2-7
V: TRBV19
CDR3: CASSSVTYEQYF
DNA: TGTGCCAGTAGTTCCGTAACCTACGAGCAGTACTTC

D: TRBD1
size: few
J: TRBJ1-1
V: TRBV10-3
CDR3: CAISGTGPEAFF
DNA: TGTGCCATCAGTGGGACAGGGCCTGAAGCTTTCTTT

D: NA
size: many
J: TRBJ2-1
V: TRBV12-3/TRBV12-4
CDR3: CASSPGAGNEQFF
DNA: TGTGCCAGCAGCCCTGGTGCTGGCAATGAGCAGTTCTTC

D: NA
size: NA
J: TRBJ2-1
V: TRBV6-1
CDR3: CASRAPGGIRNEQFF
DNA: TGTGCCAGCAGGGCCCCGGGCGGGATTAGAAATGAGCAGTTCTTC

D: TRBD2
size: many
J: TRBJ2-4
V: TRBV20-1
CDR3: CSARYIAGGNIQYF
DNA: TGCAGTGCTAGATACATAGCGGGAGGAAACATTCAGTACTTC

D: NA
size: NA
J: TRBJ2-7
V: TRBV29-1
CDR3: CSVDPGPTPSYEQYF
DNA: TGCAGCGTTGACCCGGGACCGACCCCATCCTACGAGCAGTACTTC

D: NA
size: many
J: TRBJ1-1
V: TRBV3-1
CDR3: CASSHLTGEAFF
DNA: TGTGCCAGCAGCCACCTCACAGGCGAAGCTTTCTTT

D: NA
size: many
J: TRBJ2-5
V: TRBV5-1
CDR3: CASSKGQRMETQYF
DNA: TGCGCCAGCAGCAAGGGGCAGCGTATGGAGACCCAGTACTTC

D: NA
size: many
J: TRBJ1-2
V: TRBV6-1
CDR3: CASSHRTVNNYGYTF
DNA: TGTGCCAGCAGCCACCGGACAGTTAATAACTATGGCTACACCTTC

D: TRBD1
size: many
J: TRBJ2-7
V: TRBV7-3
CDR3: CASSLMGQGDHEQYF
DNA: TGTGCCAGCAGCTTAATGGGACAGGGCGACCACGAGCAGTACTTC